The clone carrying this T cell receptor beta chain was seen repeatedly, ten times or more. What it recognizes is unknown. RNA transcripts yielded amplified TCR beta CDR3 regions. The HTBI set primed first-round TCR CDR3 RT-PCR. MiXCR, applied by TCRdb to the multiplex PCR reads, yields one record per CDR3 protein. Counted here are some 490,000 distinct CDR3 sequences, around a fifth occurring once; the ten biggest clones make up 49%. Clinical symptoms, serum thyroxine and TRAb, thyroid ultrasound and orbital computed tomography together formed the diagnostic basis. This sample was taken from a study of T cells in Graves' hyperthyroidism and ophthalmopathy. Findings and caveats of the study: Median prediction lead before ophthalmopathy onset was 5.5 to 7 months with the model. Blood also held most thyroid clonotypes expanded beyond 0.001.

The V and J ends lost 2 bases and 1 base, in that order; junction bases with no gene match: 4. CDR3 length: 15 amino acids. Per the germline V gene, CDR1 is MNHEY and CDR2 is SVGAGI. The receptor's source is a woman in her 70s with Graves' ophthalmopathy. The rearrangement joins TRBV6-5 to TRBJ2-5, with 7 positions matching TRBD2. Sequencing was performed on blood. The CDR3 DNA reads TGTGCCAGCAGTTACGCTAGCGGAGTCCAAGAGACCCAGTACTTC. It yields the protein CASSYASGVQETQYF.